Presented here are 18 T cell receptor beta chains from one specimen sequenced in a study of cytomegalovirus exposure and HLA in healthy donors. Vbeta (60) and Jbeta (13) primers were used in the PCR. Profiled with immunoSEQ multiplex PCR; TCRdb holds only in-frame clones, not every one. The data contain 85,000 to 100,000 clones, about 60% of them seen just once; the ten biggest clones take up about 5.9%. Sequencing was carried out using PBMCs. These receptors were obtained from a woman in her 30s in good health and CMV-seronegative.

The chain couples TRBV5-8 to TRBJ1-1; TRBD1 might be the D (5 bases). Germline V gives CDR1 SGHTS, CDR2 YDEGEE. V was pared by 0 bases and J by 7 bases, with 7 bases between. The CDR3 spans 12 residues. The CDR3 DNA reads as TGTGCCAGCAGCTTGGCAGGGCTTGAAGCTTTCTTT. Residues: CASSLAGLEAFF. The full variable domain, in which reference TRBV5-8 and TRBJ1-1 provide the parts outside the CDR3, is EAGVTQSPTHLIKTRGQQATLRCSPISGHTSVYWYQQALGLGLQFLLWYDEGEERNRGNFPPRFSGRQFPNYSSELNVNALELEDSALYLCASSLAGLEAFFGQGTRLTVV.

This chain links TRBV6-6 with TRBJ1-6, with TRBD1 identical over 9 bases. V trimming: 6 bases; J trimming: 12 bases; junction bases outside the gene matches: 12. The CDR3 contains 15 residues. Looked up from germline, CDR1 is MNHNY and CDR2 is SVGAGI (reference sequence). The CDR3: CASSPPRTGEKPLHF. In DNA form, the CDR3 reads TGTGCCAGCAGCCCACCGCGGACAGGGGAAAAACCCCTCCACTTT.

V usage is TRBV29-1 and J usage is TRBJ2-1; D remains ambiguous. V lost 6 bases, J lost 9 bases, and 15 bases lay in between. There are 12 residues in the CDR3. Per the germline V gene, CDR1 is SQVTM and CDR2 is ANQGSEA. This CDR3 is CSVRVRGGEQFF. In nucleotides, the CDR3 is TGCAGCGTCCGCGTCCGTGGTGGTGAGCAGTTCTTC.

The chain couples TRBV5-1 to TRBJ2-3; 8 bases fit TRBD1. The CDR3 sequence is 14 residues long. From germline, CDR1 is SGHRS and CDR2 YFSETQ. Trimming took 4 bases from V and 4 from J; bases not matched to a gene: 5. This CDR3 reads CASSAGQGSDTQYF. Here the CDR3 DNA reads TGCGCCAGCAGCGCTGGACAGGGTTCAGATACGCAGTATTTT.

The chain carries TRBV28 and TRBJ1-4, with D perhaps matching TRBD1 (6 bases). This CDR3 contains 14 residues. V lost 6 bases and J 1 base, leaving 9 bases between the germline ends. Germline V gene data show CDR1 as MDHEN and CDR2 as SYDVKM. The CDR3 spells CASRAGVTNEKLFF. The DNA for the CDR3 is TGTGCCAGCAGAGCAGGGGTAACTAATGAAAAACTGTTTTTT.

The rearrangement uses TRBV2 and TRBJ1-1; D perhaps matches TRBD1 (5 bases). From germline, CDR1 is SNHLY and CDR2 FYNNEI. The CDR3 covers 14 residues. Trimming took 4 bases from V and 0 from J, leaving 9 bases between them. The CDR3 sequence: CASSAQGMNTEAFF. In nucleotides, the CDR3 is TGTGCCAGCAGTGCCCAGGGTATGAACACTGAAGCTTTCTTT.

The chain combines TRBV7-8 with TRBJ2-2, with TRBD2 matching over 9 bases. Germline trimming cut 4 bases from V and 8 bases from J; bases unmatched to any gene: 11. Germline V gene lookup returns CDR1 SGHVS and CDR2 FQNEAQ. The CDR3 has 16 residues. CDR3 bases: TGTGCCAGCAGCTGGAGCCCCGGCGGGGGGGCGGGGGAGCTGTTTTTT. This encodes CASSWSPGGGAGELFF.

This clone occurred a few times. The CDR3 DNA follows: TGTGCCAGTAGGGCGGGAGGAGGAAACACCATATATTTT. Translated, it gives CASRAGGGNTIYF. V is TRBV19 and J is TRBJ1-3; no definite D call. The CDR3 contains 13 residues. V was shortened by 6 bases and J by 4 bases, with 10 bases between the two germline ends. The V gene's germline CDR1 is LNHDA and CDR2 SQIVND (reference sequence). Filled out from reference TRBV19 and TRBJ1-3, the complete variable domain reads DGGITQSPKYLFRKEGQNVTLSCEQNLNHDAMYWYRQDPGQGLRLIYYSQIVNDFQKGDIAEGYSVSREKKESFPLTVTSAQKNPTAFYLCASRAGGGNTIYFGEGSWLTVV.

The chain uses TRBV10-3 and TRBJ2-7; 7 positions agree with TRBD2. V gave up 7 bases and J gave up 4 bases; unmatched junction bases: 7. Germline CDR1 and CDR2: ENHRY and SYGVKD. The CDR3 length is 13 residues. The CDR3 sequence: CAITPGLGYEQYF. CDR3 nucleotides: TGTGCCATCACTCCAGGACTAGGATACGAGCAGTACTTC.

This clone was observed a handful of times. The V call is TRBV7-8, the J call TRBJ2-1, with D maybe TRBD2 (6 bases). Per germline, CDR1 SGHVS and CDR2 FQNEAQ. V was clipped by 5 bases and J by 2 bases, with 16 bases between them. The CDR3 is made up of 16 amino acids. The CDR3 DNA follows: TGTGCCAGCAGCCCAAGGGCGGGAAATGCCTACAATGAGCAGTTCTTC. Protein: CASSPRAGNAYNEQFF.

This clone showed up just a few times. The chain carries TRBV5-1 and TRBJ2-7; the D gene is possibly TRBD1 (6 bases). Trimming shortened V by 4 bases and J by 6 bases, and 14 bases separated the two germline ends. Germline V gives CDR1 SGHRS, CDR2 YFSETQ. The CDR3 is 13 residues long. The CDR3 spells CASSVGTYGEQYF. The CDR3 nucleotides are TGCGCCAGCAGCGTCGGGACATACGGCGAGCAGTACTTC.

This clone was seen only once. The rearrangement joins TRBV10-2 to TRBJ2-6, with 11 bases identical to TRBD1. CDR3 size: 19 residues. Trimming removed 5 bases from V and 1 base from J; junction bases left unmatched: 10. The V gene's germline CDR1 is WSHSY and CDR2 SAAADI. The CDR3 nucleotides read TGCGCCAGCAGTTCGAACCCGGGACAGGGGGTTTCTGGGGCCAACGTCCTGACTTTC. It is translated as CASSSNPGQGVSGANVLTF.

This clone was counted between two and nine times. The V gene is TRBV6-5, the J gene TRBJ2-7, with 7 nucleotides matching TRBD1. V lost 5 bases, J lost 0 bases, and 7 bases stayed unmatched. The CDR3 consists of 15 residues. Germline V gene sequence: CDR1 MNHEY, CDR2 SVGAGI. The CDR3 reads CASSRDRSFSYEQYF. The CDR3 bases are TGTGCCAGCAGTCGGGACAGAAGTTTCTCCTACGAGCAGTACTTC.

This clone was observed a handful of times. The chain couples TRBV29-1 to TRBJ2-3, with TRBD1 as a possible D gene (5 bases). Trimming stripped 4 bases from V and 0 bases from J, with 11 bases between. Looked up from germline, CDR1 is SQVTM and CDR2 is ANQGSEA. This CDR3 contains 14 residues. CDR3 sequence reads: CSVGQDTSTDTQYF. DNA of the CDR3: TGCAGCGTTGGCCAGGACACAAGCACAGATACGCAGTATTTT.

The sample holds one count of this clone. In DNA form, the CDR3 reads TGTGCCAGCAGCCCCCGTGCGGCGGCAGATACGCAGTATTTT. This gives the protein CASSPRAAADTQYF. The chain carries TRBV7-9 and TRBJ2-3; D is ambiguous. V lost 5 bases and J lost 4, with 13 bases in between. The CDR3 runs to 14 residues. CDR1 SEHNR and CDR2 FQNEAQ come from the germline V gene (reference sequence).

V and J are TRBV28 and TRBJ1-2, with TRBD1 as a possible D gene (5 bases). Germline CDR1 MDHEN, CDR2 SYDVKM. The CDR3 extends over 13 amino acids. Trimming took off 6 bases at V and 2 bases at J, with 10 bases between the two ends. As DNA, the CDR3 is TGTGCCAGCAGCCCTGACAGCAACTATGGCTACACCTTC. This sequence encodes CASSPDSNYGYTF.

The V call is TRBV6-1, the J call TRBJ1-6, with D unclear. Germline CDR1 reads MNHNS; CDR2 reads SASEGT. This CDR3 has 13 residues. V lost 6 bases and J lost 3, with 6 bases in between. CDR3 DNA sequence: TGTGCCAGCAGGCAGGTCTATAATTCACCCCTCCACTTT. The encoded protein is CASRQVYNSPLHF.

This clone has a handful of counts. CDR3 in amino acids: CSALRRGRHNEKLFF. The DNA of the CDR3 is TGCAGCGCCCTCCGCAGGGGCCGCCATAATGAAAAACTGTTTTTT. V and J are TRBV29-1 and TRBJ1-4, with D possibly being TRBD1 (6 bases). Trimming pared 7 bases from V and 4 bases from J, leaving 19 bases between. Germline CDR1 is SQVTM and CDR2 is ANQGSEA. CDR3 size: 15 residues.